This TCR beta chain was documented in a study of regulatory T cells in long-lasting Graves disease (dated by TCRdb to the early 2020s). Background on the whole study: Newly diagnosed Graves' disease patients had taken antithyroid drugs for less than 3 months. The study was registered as a clinical trial and conducted in China. Patients with persistent Graves' disease were compared with patients with newly diagnosed Graves' disease using TCR sequencing and RNA sequencing of peripheral blood. A total of about 33 samples underwent TCR sequencing, from some 13 patients with persistent Graves' disease and some 20 patients with newly diagnosed Graves' disease.

For this clonotype: Its antigen is not yet known. No quality values exist for individual bases; no much larger clone is one base distant.

According to the study, the label for this sample's time point signals: newly diagnosed GD, antithyroid drugs for less than 3 months. For both TCR sequencing and RNA sequencing, RNA was extracted from PBMCs using TRIzol. The diagnosis of Graves' disease followed American Thyroid Association guidelines. Recruitment of patients was carried out at an endocrinology department in Xi'an, China. Each patient gave roughly 8.4 milliliters of peripheral blood, collected in an EDTA anticoagulant tube. Ficoll Paque Plus density gradient separation was used to isolate PBMCs, and no further T cell sorting was performed. An Agilent 2100 Bioanalyzer and agarose gel were used to check RNA quality, while a NanoDrop 2000 measured RNA concentration. The paper's findings and limits, for the study overall: Sequencing and analysis were limited to the TCR beta chain. Compared with newly diagnosed patients, persistent Graves' disease patients had lower TCR Shannon entropy and fewer highly expanded clones, which suggests clonal expansion. The study examined only peripheral blood because the primary lesion, thyroid tissue, could not be accessed. Persistent patients shared more public clonotypes among themselves (around 3,000) than newly diagnosed patients did (over 900). The small sample size was acknowledged by the authors as a limitation that may reduce accuracy. TRBV28, TRBJ1-2 and TRBJ2-5 were preferentially used in persistent disease, while TRBV20-1 and TRBJ2-1 were favored in newly diagnosed disease.

The CDR1 and CDR2 encoded by the germline V gene are MDHEN and SYDVKM. The CDR3 holds 14 amino acids from the cysteine to the phenylalanine. The read is trimmed to its CDR3 DNA, 42 bases read in frame from base 1. V is cut by 5 bases and J by 7 bases, and the space between the germline ends is 18 bases. The library was obtained by multiplex PCR. The run used an Illumina HiSeq 4000. To build TCR beta libraries, CDR3 regions were amplified by Arm-PCR using iRepertoire HTBI primers. Gel purification was performed on PCR products prior to sequencing. The study's own analysis went as follows. A total of 62 TRBV and 14 TRBJ segments were identified across samples and were used for gene usage analysis of CDR3 amino acid clonotypes. COPE and FqMerger were used to merge filtered high-quality paired reads into contigs. BLAST was used to align contigs to IMGT TRBV, TRBD and TRBJ reference genes, and CDR3 was defined according to IMGT. Any clonotype with a frequency above 0.1% was classified as a highly expanded clone. Shannon entropy served as the measure of repertoire diversity, while the Gini coefficient captured V-J evenness. Public clonotypes were defined as clonotypes shared by more than one individual. The public reads were reanalyzed by TCRdb: fastp trimming at Q25, MiXCR alignment, in-frame beta chains only. Each CDR3 protein gets just one entry, which takes the most common genes and DNA from the rows behind it. The V and J calls and clone size come from TCRdb's table, not from the authors' own analysis. Across this sample there are roughly 500,000 distinct CDR3 sequences, with approximately 12% seen only once. The leading ten clones occupy more than 8% of the sample.

These data were also reused for a study on T cells in Graves' hyperthyroidism and ophthalmopathy. Looking at the second paper: Graves' hyperthyroidism was defined as stable when no progression to ophthalmopathy occurred over 18 months of follow-up. The hyperthyroidism patients were between 18 and 65 years old and newly diagnosed, with a disease duration of less than 2 months. Patients with uncontrolled infections, other autoimmune diseases, pregnancy or lactation were excluded. Diagnoses were based on clinical symptoms, serum thyroxine and TRAb, thyroid ultrasound and orbital computed tomography. A first-round RT-PCR of the TCR CDR3 used the HTBI primer set with the Qiagen OneStep RT-PCR kit. Blood samples also contained most of the expanded thyroid clonotypes (frequency above 0.001), which suggests that blood repertoires may reflect thyroid immune responses. Ophthalmopathy was separated from stable hyperthyroidism by a 13 V-J signature model, with around 88% sensitivity and roughly 81% specificity obtained in cross-validation and 80%/75% obtained in testing. In validation, progression to ophthalmopathy was predicted by the model with 70.59% sensitivity and roughly 76% specificity, a median of roughly 6 months before onset. A discovery cohort of about a hundred patients, approximately 45 with Graves' ophthalmopathy and 57 with stable Graves' hyperthyroidism, was used to find distinguishing TCR V-J signatures. Prospective prediction of ophthalmopathy was tested in an independent validation cohort of some 19 hyperthyroidism patients and 15 to 17 patients who later progressed to ophthalmopathy. The 100 discovery patients were randomly split 7:3 into training and test sets. Thyroid tissue and blood T-cell repertoires from six Graves' hyperthyroidism patients were also compared in the study. After sampling, hyperthyroidism patients received methimazole starting at 30 mg daily, and ophthalmopathy patients received high-dose intravenous methylprednisolone. A second multiplex PCR round built the libraries, followed by size selection and purification. Sequencing of the libraries was done on an Illumina HiSeq2000 using paired-end 100 bp reads. SOAPnuke was used to process the raw data, removing reads that contained adapters or uncalled bases, had a mean Phred below 15, or lacked an exact match to the constant primer or identifier. High-quality paired reads were merged using COPE v1.2.5, and each unique nucleotide sequence was defined as a clonotype. MiTCR v1.1 was used to align clonotypes to the IMGT TRBV, TRBD and TRBJ reference segments. The analysis included only V-J combinations with a frequency above 0.0001, which together covered more than 98% of the repertoires. A TCS score was defined as the ratio between F50 (clonal expansion) and ExV (chaos), using BLOSUM62-based TCRdist between CDR3 peptides within each V-J. Welch's t-statistics and random forest reduced some 510 V-J features to fewer than 15, which were used in a naive Bayes classifier (R e1071). No statistical method was used to set the sample size in advance, and investigators knew the group allocation. The paper describes TCR Vbeta CDR3 sequencing of about 140 peripheral blood samples, made up of under 50 ophthalmopathy patients, roughly 80 hyperthyroidism patients and 17 progressor patients.

The receptor's source is a woman between 25 and 40 years old with Graves disease. Donor details come from another sample of the same person, matched by shared clones. The chain is assembled from TRBV28 and TRBJ2-7; TRBD1 is possibly the D segment (5 matching bases). The input for sequencing was peripheral blood mononuclear cells (PBMCs), taken at new diagnosis, from a patient treated with antithyroid drugs. Here the CDR3 is given as CASSDPTALSEQYF. The DNA sequence follows: TGTGCCAGCAGTGACCCGACAGCGTTAAGTGAGCAGTACTTC.